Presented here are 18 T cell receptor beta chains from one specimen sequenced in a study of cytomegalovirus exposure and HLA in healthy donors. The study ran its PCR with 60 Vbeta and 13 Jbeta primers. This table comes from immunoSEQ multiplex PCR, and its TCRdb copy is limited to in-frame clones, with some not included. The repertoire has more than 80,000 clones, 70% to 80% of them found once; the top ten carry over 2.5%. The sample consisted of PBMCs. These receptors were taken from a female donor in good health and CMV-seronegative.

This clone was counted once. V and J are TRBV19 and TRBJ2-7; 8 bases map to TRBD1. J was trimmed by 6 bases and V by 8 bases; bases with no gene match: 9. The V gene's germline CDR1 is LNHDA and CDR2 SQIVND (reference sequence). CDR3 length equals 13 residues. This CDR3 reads CASGRQGTGEQYF. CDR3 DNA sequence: TGTGCCAGTGGCCGACAGGGGACGGGCGAGCAGTACTTC.

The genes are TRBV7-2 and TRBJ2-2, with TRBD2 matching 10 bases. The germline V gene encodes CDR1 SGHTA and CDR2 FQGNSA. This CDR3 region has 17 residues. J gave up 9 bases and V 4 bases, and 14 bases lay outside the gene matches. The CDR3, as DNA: TGTGCCAGCAGCTATCCCTTAACTAGCGGGAAAATCCGGGAGCTGTTTTTT. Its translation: CASSYPLTSGKIRELFF.

The CDR3 loop is CASGTGVGEQYF. In nucleotides, the CDR3 is TGTGCCAGTGGAACAGGGGTGGGGGAGCAGTACTTC. The chain combines TRBV19 with TRBJ2-7; the match to TRBD1 covers 7 bases. The germline V gene has CDR1 LNHDA and CDR2 SQIVND (reference sequence). V dropped 8 bases and J dropped 7; count of bases not matched to a gene: 8. The CDR3 is 12 amino acids.

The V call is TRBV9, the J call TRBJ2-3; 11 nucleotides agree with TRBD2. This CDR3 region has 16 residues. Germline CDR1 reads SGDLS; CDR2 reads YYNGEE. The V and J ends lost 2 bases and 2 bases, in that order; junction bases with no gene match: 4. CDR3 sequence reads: CASSVGTSGYTDTQYF. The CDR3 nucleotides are TGTGCCAGCAGCGTCGGGACTAGCGGCTACACAGATACGCAGTATTTT.

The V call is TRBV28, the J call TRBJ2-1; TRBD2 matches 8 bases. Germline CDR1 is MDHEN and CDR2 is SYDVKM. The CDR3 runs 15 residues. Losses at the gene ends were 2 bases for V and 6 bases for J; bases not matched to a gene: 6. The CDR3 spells CASSLPFSGSNEQFF. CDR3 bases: TGTGCCAGCAGTTTACCCTTCAGCGGGAGCAATGAGCAGTTCTTC.

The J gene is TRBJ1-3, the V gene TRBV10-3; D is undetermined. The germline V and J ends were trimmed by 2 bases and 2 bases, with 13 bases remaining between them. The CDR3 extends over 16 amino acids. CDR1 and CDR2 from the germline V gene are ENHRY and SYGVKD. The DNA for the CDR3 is TGTGCCATCAGTGAGGCGCTGGTGGCGGCTGGAAACACCATATATTTT. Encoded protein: CAISEALVAAGNTIYF.

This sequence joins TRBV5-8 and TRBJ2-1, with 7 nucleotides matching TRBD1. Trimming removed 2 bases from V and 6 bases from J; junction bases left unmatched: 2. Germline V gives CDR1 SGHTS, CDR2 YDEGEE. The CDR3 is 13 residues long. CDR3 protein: CASSFNRGNEQFF. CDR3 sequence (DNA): TGTGCCAGCAGCTTCAACAGGGGCAATGAGCAGTTCTTC.

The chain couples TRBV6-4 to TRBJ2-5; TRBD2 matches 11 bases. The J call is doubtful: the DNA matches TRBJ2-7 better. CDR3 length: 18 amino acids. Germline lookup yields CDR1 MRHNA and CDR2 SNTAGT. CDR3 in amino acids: CASSDPVPGTSGSYEQYF. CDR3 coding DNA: TGTGCCAGCAGTGACCCCGTGCCGGGGACTAGCGGTTCGTACGAGCAGTACTTC.

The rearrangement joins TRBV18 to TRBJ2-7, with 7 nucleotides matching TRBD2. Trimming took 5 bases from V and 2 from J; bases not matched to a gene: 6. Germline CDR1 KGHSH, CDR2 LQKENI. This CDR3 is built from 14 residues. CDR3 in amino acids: CASSGGRAAYEQYF. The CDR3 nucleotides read TGTGCCAGCTCAGGAGGGAGGGCCGCCTACGAGCAGTACTTC.

CDR3 amino acids: CASSLGQGRSAEAFF. In DNA, the CDR3 is TGTGCCAGCAGCCTAGGACAGGGCAGGTCCGCTGAAGCTTTCTTT. V and J are TRBV6-5 and TRBJ1-1, with 8 positions matching TRBD1. CDR1 is MNHEY and CDR2 is SVGAGI in the germline V gene. The CDR3 is 15 residues long. Trimming removed 6 bases from V and 6 bases from J; junction bases left unmatched: 12.

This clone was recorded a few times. The CDR3 DNA reads TGTGCCAGCAGCCCCCGCTCTGGGGCCAACGTCCTGACTTTC. Its translation: CASSPRSGANVLTF. The V and J genes are TRBV11-3 and TRBJ2-6, with unresolved D. Germline V lookup: CDR1 SGHNT, CDR2 YENEEA. This CDR3 contains 14 residues. Trimming cost V 5 bases and J 0 bases, with 5 bases left between them. Full variable domain (missing parts from reference TRBV11-3 and TRBJ2-6): EAGVVQSPRYKIIEKKQPVAFWCNPISGHNTLYWYLQNLGQGPELLIRYENEEAVDDSQLPKDRFSAERLKGVDSTLKIQPAELGDSAVYLCASSPRSGANVLTFGAGSRLTVL.

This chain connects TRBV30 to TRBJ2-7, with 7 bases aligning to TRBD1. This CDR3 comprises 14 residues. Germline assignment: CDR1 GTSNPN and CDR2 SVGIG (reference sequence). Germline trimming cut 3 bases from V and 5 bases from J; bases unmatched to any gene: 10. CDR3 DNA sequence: TGTGCCTGGAGCCGACAGGGTAATACCGACGAGCAGTACTTC. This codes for CAWSRQGNTDEQYF.

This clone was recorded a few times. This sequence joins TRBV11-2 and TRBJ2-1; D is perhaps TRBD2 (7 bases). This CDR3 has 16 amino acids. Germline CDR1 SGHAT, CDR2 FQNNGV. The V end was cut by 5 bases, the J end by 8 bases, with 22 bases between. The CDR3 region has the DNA TGTGCCAGCAGCCGGGAAAGGGGGAGGGCCTTTGATGAGCAGTTCTTC. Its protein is CASSRERGRAFDEQFF.

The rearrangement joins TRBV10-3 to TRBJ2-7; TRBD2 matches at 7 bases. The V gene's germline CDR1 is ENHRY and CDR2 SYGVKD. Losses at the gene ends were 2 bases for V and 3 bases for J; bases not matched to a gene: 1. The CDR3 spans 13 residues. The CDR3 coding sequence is TGTGCCATCAGTGAGGGACTAGGCTACGAGCAGTACTTC. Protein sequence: CAISEGLGYEQYF.

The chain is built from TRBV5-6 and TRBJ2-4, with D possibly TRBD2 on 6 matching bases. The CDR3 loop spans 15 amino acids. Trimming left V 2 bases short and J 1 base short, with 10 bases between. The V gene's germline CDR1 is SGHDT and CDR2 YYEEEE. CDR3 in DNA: TGTGCCAGCAGCTTTCGAGGAGGGGCCAAAAACATTCAGTACTTC. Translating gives CASSFRGGAKNIQYF.

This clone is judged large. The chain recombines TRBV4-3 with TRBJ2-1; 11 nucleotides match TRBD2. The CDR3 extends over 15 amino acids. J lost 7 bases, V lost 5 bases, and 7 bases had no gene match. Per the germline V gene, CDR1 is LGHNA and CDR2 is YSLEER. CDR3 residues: CASSFGTSGENEQFF. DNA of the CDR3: TGCGCCAGCAGCTTCGGGACTAGCGGTGAGAATGAGCAGTTCTTC.

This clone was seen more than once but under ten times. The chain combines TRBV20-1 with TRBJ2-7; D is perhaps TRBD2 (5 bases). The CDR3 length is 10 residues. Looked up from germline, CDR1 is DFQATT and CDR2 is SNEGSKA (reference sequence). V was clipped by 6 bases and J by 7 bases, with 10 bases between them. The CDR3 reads CSAWTGEQYF. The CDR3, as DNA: TGCAGTGCATGGACGGGAGAGCAGTACTTC.

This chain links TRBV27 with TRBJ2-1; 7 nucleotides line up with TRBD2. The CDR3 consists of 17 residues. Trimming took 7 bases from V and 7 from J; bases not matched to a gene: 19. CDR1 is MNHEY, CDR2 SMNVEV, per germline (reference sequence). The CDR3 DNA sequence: TGTGCCAGCACTCCGATCCAGGTACTGGCTAGCGGTAATGAGCAGTTCTTC. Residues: CASTPIQVLASGNEQFF.